These 2 T cell receptor beta chains were all obtained from the same sample, sequenced in a study of shared clonotypes between healthy human individuals. Only in-frame clones appear in the TCRdb table, and some are missing; sequencing was by immunoSEQ multiplex PCR. The table has about 380,000 clones, 96% seen once. What was sequenced was memory CD8+ T cells sorted from blood. Subset defined: CD45RO+ cells pooled with CCR7-negative TemRA cells. The receptors shown here come from a young man in good health.

V is TRBV7-9 and J is TRBJ2-1; TRBD2 agrees at 11 bases. The J segment lost 9 bases and the V segment lost 8 bases, leaving 15 bases of the junction unmatched. Germline values: CDR1 SEHNR, CDR2 FQNEAQ (reference sequence). There are 16 residues in the CDR3. CDR3 sequence reads: CASSLALAGVLGEQFF. In nucleotides, the CDR3 is TGTGCCAGCTCCCTCGCACTAGCGGGAGTGCTGGGTGAGCAGTTCTTC.

The chain has TRBV5-1 and TRBJ2-5; D gene ambiguous. Trimming left V 4 bases short and J 5 bases short, with 12 bases between. CDR3 size: 13 residues. Germline CDR1 SGHRS, CDR2 YFSETQ. The CDR3 is CASSPPGFETQYF. CDR3 bases: TGCGCCAGCAGCCCCCCCGGGTTTGAGACCCAGTACTTC.